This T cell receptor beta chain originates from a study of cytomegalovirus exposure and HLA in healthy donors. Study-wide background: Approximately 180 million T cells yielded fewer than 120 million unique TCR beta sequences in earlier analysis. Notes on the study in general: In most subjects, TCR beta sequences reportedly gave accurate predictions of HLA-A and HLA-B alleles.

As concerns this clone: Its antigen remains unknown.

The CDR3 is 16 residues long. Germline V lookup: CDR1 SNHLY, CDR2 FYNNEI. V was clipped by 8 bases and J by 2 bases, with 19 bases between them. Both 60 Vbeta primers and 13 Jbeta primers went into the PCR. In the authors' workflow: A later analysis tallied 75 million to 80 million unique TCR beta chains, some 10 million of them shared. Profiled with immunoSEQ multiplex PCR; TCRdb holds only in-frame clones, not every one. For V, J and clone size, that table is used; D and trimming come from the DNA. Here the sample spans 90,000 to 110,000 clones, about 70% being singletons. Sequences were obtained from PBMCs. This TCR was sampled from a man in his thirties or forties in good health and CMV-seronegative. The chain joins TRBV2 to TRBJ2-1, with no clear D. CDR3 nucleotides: TGTGCCAGCCTCCTCCAACCTGCTCGCGCCTACAATGAGCAGTTCTTC. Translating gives CASLLQPARAYNEQFF.